A selection of T cell receptor beta chains follows, all from one sample in a study of molecular identifiers for immune sequencing clone quantification. Each CDR3 protein gets one entry after TCRdb re-called the PCR reads with MiXCR. The table lists roughly 100,000 distinct CDR3 sequences, under 40% of them singletons. Sequenced input: naive CD8+ T cells from blood, with Jurkat cell RNA spiked in. These receptors all stem from a human donor in good health. Some libraries in this study had Jurkat cell RNA spiked in. The CDR3 runs from the conserved cysteine through the conserved F or W. Fields, in order: D gene, V gene, J gene, clone size, CDR3 DNA, CDR3 protein. D genes are given only for firm matches. Clone size is shown for a subset of rows, as once, few, many or a class of expanded clone.

d_gene: NA
v_gene: TRBV7-9
j_gene: TRBJ2-7
abundance: many
CDR3nt: TGTGCCAGCAGACCCGGGAGCTCCTACGAGCAGTACTTC
CDR3aa: CASRPGSSYEQYF

d_gene: NA
v_gene: TRBV27
j_gene: TRBJ2-7
abundance: NA
CDR3nt: TGTGCCAGTGCTTTGGAGAGCTCCTACGAGCAGTACTTC
CDR3aa: CASALESSYEQYF

d_gene: TRBD1
v_gene: TRBV9
j_gene: TRBJ2-3
abundance: many
CDR3nt: TGTGCCAGCAGCACCCAGGGGGCCCGCACAGATACGCAGTATTTT
CDR3aa: CASSTQGARTDTQYF

d_gene: NA
v_gene: TRBV6-2/TRBV6-3
j_gene: TRBJ1-5
abundance: NA
CDR3nt: TGTGCCAGCCACGACCTTCATAGCAATCTGCCCCAGCATTTT
CDR3aa: CASHDLHSNLPQHF

d_gene: NA
v_gene: TRBV3-1
j_gene: TRBJ2-7
abundance: few
CDR3nt: TGTGCCAGCAGTGCAGGGGCGATGGTCTACGAGCAGTACTTC
CDR3aa: CASSAGAMVYEQYF

d_gene: NA
v_gene: TRBV6-4
j_gene: TRBJ1-2
abundance: NA
CDR3nt: TGTGCCAGCAGTCCAGCAAACTCCGACTACACCTTC
CDR3aa: CASSPANSDYTF

d_gene: NA
v_gene: TRBV7-9
j_gene: TRBJ2-7
abundance: NA
CDR3nt: TGTGCCAGCAGCTTAGGTTCGGTCGAGCAGTACTTC
CDR3aa: CASSLGSVEQYF

d_gene: NA
v_gene: TRBV10-3
j_gene: TRBJ2-7
abundance: few
CDR3nt: TGTGCCATCAGCGTGACAGAGCCTTCCTACGAGCAGTACTTC
CDR3aa: CAISVTEPSYEQYF

d_gene: NA
v_gene: TRBV28
j_gene: TRBJ2-3
abundance: few
CDR3nt: TGTGCCAGCAGTTTAATGCTGTCTACAGTTTATCCAGATACGCAGTATTTT
CDR3aa: CASSLMLSTVYPDTQYF

d_gene: TRBD2
v_gene: TRBV4-3
j_gene: TRBJ2-3
abundance: few
CDR3nt: TGCGCCAGCAGTGGTGGACTAGCGGTTAGCACAGATACGCAGTATTTT
CDR3aa: CASSGGLAVSTDTQYF

d_gene: NA
v_gene: TRBV5-6
j_gene: TRBJ1-3
abundance: many
CDR3nt: TGTGCCAGCAGCTCCGTTTTCGCGGGAAGACAAGGAAACACCATATATTTT
CDR3aa: CASSSVFAGRQGNTIYF

d_gene: NA
v_gene: TRBV6-2/TRBV6-3
j_gene: TRBJ2-2
abundance: NA
CDR3nt: TGTGCCAGCTTAGAGCCCGGGGAGCTGTTTTTT
CDR3aa: CASLEPGELFF

d_gene: NA
v_gene: TRBV29-1
j_gene: TRBJ2-7
abundance: NA
CDR3nt: TGCAGCGTTACTAGCCGATCCGAGCAGTACTTC
CDR3aa: CSVTSRSEQYF

d_gene: TRBD1
v_gene: TRBV29-1
j_gene: TRBJ2-7
abundance: NA
CDR3nt: TGCAGCGCGACAGGGGTTCCCTACGAGCAGTACTTC
CDR3aa: CSATGVPYEQYF

d_gene: NA
v_gene: TRBV7-8
j_gene: TRBJ2-3
abundance: NA
CDR3nt: TGTGCCAGTTGGCCAGGACGCACAGATACGCAGTATTTT
CDR3aa: CASWPGRTDTQYF

d_gene: NA
v_gene: TRBV25-1
j_gene: TRBJ2-1
abundance: few
CDR3nt: TGTGCCAGCAGTGATTTGGACAATGAGCAGTTCTTC
CDR3aa: CASSDLDNEQFF

d_gene: TRBD1
v_gene: TRBV27
j_gene: TRBJ1-2
abundance: NA
CDR3nt: TGTGCCAGCGGGGGACAGGCAAACTATGGCTACACCTTC
CDR3aa: CASGGQANYGYTF

d_gene: NA
v_gene: TRBV7-2
j_gene: TRBJ2-5
abundance: few
CDR3nt: TGTGCCAGCAGCTTAACTGTCGACACACAAGAGACCCAGTACTTC
CDR3aa: CASSLTVDTQETQYF

d_gene: NA
v_gene: TRBV5-6
j_gene: TRBJ1-1
abundance: NA
CDR3nt: TGTGCCAGCAGCTTGTGGGGGGACACTGAAGCTTTCTTT
CDR3aa: CASSLWGDTEAFF

d_gene: TRBD1
v_gene: TRBV20-1
j_gene: TRBJ1-5
abundance: few
CDR3nt: TGCAGTGCCCGGACAGGGCCCGACCGAAATCAGCCCCAGCATTTT
CDR3aa: CSARTGPDRNQPQHF

d_gene: NA
v_gene: TRBV7-9
j_gene: TRBJ2-2
abundance: many
CDR3nt: TGTGCCAGCAGCTACCTGGGCACCACCGGGGAGCTGTTTTTT
CDR3aa: CASSYLGTTGELFF

d_gene: NA
v_gene: TRBV6-5
j_gene: TRBJ1-1
abundance: many
CDR3nt: TGTGCCAGCAAATTATGGGAGGGCCCCAGCGTCACTGAAGCTTTCTTT
CDR3aa: CASKLWEGPSVTEAFF

d_gene: NA
v_gene: TRBV12-3/TRBV12-4
j_gene: TRBJ2-7
abundance: NA
CDR3nt: TGTGCCAGCAGTCCTGACAGTGTTTACGAGCAGTACTTC
CDR3aa: CASSPDSVYEQYF

d_gene: NA
v_gene: TRBV15
j_gene: TRBJ1-5
abundance: many
CDR3nt: TGTGCCACCAGCAGAGTAGGTCAGCCCCAGCATTTT
CDR3aa: CATSRVGQPQHF

d_gene: NA
v_gene: TRBV29-1
j_gene: TRBJ1-1
abundance: many
CDR3nt: TGCAGCGTTGAAGACGCCAACCTTCCCTCCGAAGCTTTCTTT
CDR3aa: CSVEDANLPSEAFF

d_gene: NA
v_gene: TRBV7-8
j_gene: TRBJ2-3
abundance: few
CDR3nt: TGTGCCAGCAGCTATTTGGGGGGAGTTGTGGCAGATACGCAGTATTTT
CDR3aa: CASSYLGGVVADTQYF

d_gene: NA
v_gene: TRBV28
j_gene: TRBJ2-7
abundance: few
CDR3nt: TGTGCCAGCAGTTTTGGTCCTTTTCCCTACGAGCAGTACTTC
CDR3aa: CASSFGPFPYEQYF

d_gene: TRBD2
v_gene: TRBV6-5
j_gene: TRBJ2-2
abundance: few
CDR3nt: TGTGCCAGCAGTTTCTCTAGCGGGAGCACCGGGGAGCTGTTTTTT
CDR3aa: CASSFSSGSTGELFF

d_gene: NA
v_gene: TRBV27
j_gene: TRBJ1-1
abundance: few
CDR3nt: TGTGCCAGCAGCCCGACAGAACTGAACACTGAAGCTTTCTTT
CDR3aa: CASSPTELNTEAFF

d_gene: NA
v_gene: TRBV7-9
j_gene: TRBJ1-1
abundance: many
CDR3nt: TGTGCCAGCACCGGACTCGCGACTGAAGCTTTCTTT
CDR3aa: CASTGLATEAFF

d_gene: NA
v_gene: TRBV29-1
j_gene: TRBJ1-1
abundance: few
CDR3nt: TGCAGCGTTGAGCTACAGCTTGAAGCTTTCTTT
CDR3aa: CSVELQLEAFF

d_gene: NA
v_gene: TRBV27
j_gene: TRBJ1-1
abundance: few
CDR3nt: TGTGCCAGCAGTTTAGTCGGGTACACTGAAGCTTTCTTT
CDR3aa: CASSLVGYTEAFF

d_gene: NA
v_gene: TRBV20-1
j_gene: TRBJ2-7
abundance: few
CDR3nt: TGCAGTGCTTGGGGGGCTCCGTCCTACGAGCAGTACTTC
CDR3aa: CSAWGAPSYEQYF

d_gene: NA
v_gene: TRBV12-3/TRBV12-4
j_gene: TRBJ2-5
abundance: few
CDR3nt: TGTGCCAGCAGTTTCCGAACAGGGCGAGAGACCCAGTACTTC
CDR3aa: CASSFRTGRETQYF

d_gene: NA
v_gene: TRBV5-4
j_gene: TRBJ2-3
abundance: NA
CDR3nt: TGTGCCAGCAGCTGGGAGTCCCTTGCGATCACAGATACGCAGTATTTT
CDR3aa: CASSWESLAITDTQYF

d_gene: TRBD2
v_gene: TRBV7-9
j_gene: TRBJ2-7
abundance: NA
CDR3nt: TGTGCCAGCAGCTTAGGGACTAGCGGGAGAGGTTGGGACGAGCAGTACTTC
CDR3aa: CASSLGTSGRGWDEQYF

d_gene: TRBD2
v_gene: TRBV20-1
j_gene: TRBJ2-7
abundance: few
CDR3nt: TGCAGTGCTGGCGGGGGTCGGGGGTACGAGCAGTACTTC
CDR3aa: CSAGGGRGYEQYF

d_gene: NA
v_gene: TRBV9
j_gene: TRBJ2-2
abundance: many
CDR3nt: TGTGCCAGCAGCGTAGGCCCCGGGGAGCTGTTTTTT
CDR3aa: CASSVGPGELFF

d_gene: NA
v_gene: TRBV7-2
j_gene: TRBJ2-3
abundance: many
CDR3nt: TGTGCCAGCAGCCTAACGGGAGCGGGTCTAAGCACAGATACGCAGTATTTT
CDR3aa: CASSLTGAGLSTDTQYF

d_gene: TRBD2
v_gene: TRBV9
j_gene: TRBJ2-2
abundance: few
CDR3nt: TGTGCCAGCAGCGTCTTACTTGCGGGAGGGCCGTATACCGGGGAGCTGTTTTTT
CDR3aa: CASSVLLAGGPYTGELFF

d_gene: NA
v_gene: TRBV27
j_gene: TRBJ2-2
abundance: NA
CDR3nt: TGTGCCAGCAGTTTCTGGCCGAACACCGGGGAGCTGTTTTTT
CDR3aa: CASSFWPNTGELFF

d_gene: NA
v_gene: TRBV12-3/TRBV12-4
j_gene: TRBJ2-7
abundance: few
CDR3nt: TGTGCCAGCAGTTCCCCCCAGGGGAGGGAGCAGTACTTC
CDR3aa: CASSSPQGREQYF

d_gene: NA
v_gene: TRBV28
j_gene: TRBJ2-1
abundance: once
CDR3nt: TGTGCCGGCTGTGGGGGGGCCATCTACAATGAGCAGTTCTTC
CDR3aa: CAGCGGAIYNEQFF

d_gene: TRBD2
v_gene: TRBV9
j_gene: TRBJ2-7
abundance: few
CDR3nt: TGTGCCAGCAGCGCGAGCGGGGAGTACGAGCAGTACTTC
CDR3aa: CASSASGEYEQYF

d_gene: TRBD1
v_gene: TRBV28
j_gene: TRBJ2-7
abundance: NA
CDR3nt: TGTGCCAGCAGTTTACCTCAGGGGGCCGAGCAGTACTTC
CDR3aa: CASSLPQGAEQYF